This record concerns one T cell receptor beta chain sequence. Its specificity is not known. TCRdb processed the 5' RACE reads anew with MiXCR; each CDR3 protein has one entry. The table has hundreds of thousands of distinct CDR3 sequences, over 3.5% seen once. The data were obtained in a study of T cells after yellow fever vaccination. Findings of the study overall: Subsequent booster samples again held most clones from primary vaccination (just under 98% CD4, just under 90% CD8).

CDR1 is MDHEN and CDR2 is SYDVKM in the germline V gene. The CDR3 is 17 amino acids. J gave up 8 bases and V 8 bases, and 22 bases lay outside the gene matches. The TCR comes from a young man who received the YFV17D yellow fever vaccine. This rearrangement joins TRBV28 to TRBJ1-2; 8 positions match TRBD1. Sequenced here: PBMCs, sampled 5 days after the yellow fever booster vaccination. The CDR3 spells CASQTGQGAFGVFGYTF. CDR3 DNA sequence: TGTGCCAGCCAGACGGGGCAGGGGGCCTTCGGGGTATTCGGCTACACCTTC.